The 9 T cell receptor beta chains below all came from one sample that was sequenced in a study of T cells in tuberculosis. Generated by immunoSEQ multiplex PCR, the TCRdb table keeps only in-frame clones and is missing some. The repertoire holds tens of thousands of clones, with 80% to 85% as singletons. Thawed, overnight-rested PBMC were stained with GMM-loaded CD1B tetramer, viability dye and anti-CD3, then sorted. The lipid loaded on the CD1B tetramers was C32 glucose monomycolate from Rhodococcus equi. The material sequenced was CD1b-GMM tetramer-negative cells sorted from PBMCs. The receptors come from an adult woman with latent tuberculosis.

The chain combines TRBV7-6 with TRBJ2-7; D perhaps matches TRBD1 (5 bases). This CDR3 contains 15 residues. CDR1 is SGHVS, CDR2 FNYEAQ, per germline. V was cut by 1 base and J by 0 bases, with 10 bases left in between. The CDR3 is CASSLVQDGSYEQYF. The DNA for the CDR3 is TGTGCCAGCAGCTTAGTACAGGATGGCTCCTACGAGCAGTACTTC.

This clone was seen only once. The chain carries TRBV7-2 and TRBJ2-7; D perhaps matches TRBD2 (6 bases). Looked up from germline, CDR1 is SGHTA and CDR2 is FQGNSA. The CDR3 is 15 residues long. With 1 base removed from V and 1 base from J, the gap between germline ends came to 11 bases. In nucleotides, the CDR3 is TGTGCCAGCAGCTTAGTTAGCGGAGGTTCCTACGAGCAGTACTTC. This translates into CASSLVSGGSYEQYF. Looking up the rest from reference TRBV7-2 and TRBJ2-7 gives the full variable domain: GAGVSQSPSNKVTEKGKDVELRCDPISGHTALYWYRQSLGQGLEFLIYFQGNSAPDKSGLPSDRFSAERTGGSVSTLTIQRTQQEDSAVYLCASSLVSGGSYEQYFGPGTRLTVT.

The V call is TRBV7-8, the J call TRBJ2-7; 10 bases align to TRBD1. From germline, CDR1 is SGHVS and CDR2 FQNEAQ. With 4 bases clipped from V and 6 bases from J, the junction kept 6 bases outside the gene matches. CDR3 size: 14 residues. The CDR3 sequence is CASSYSGTGVEQYF. The DNA of the CDR3 is TGTGCCAGCAGCTACTCCGGGACAGGGGTCGAGCAGTACTTC.

This chain uses TRBV5-4 with TRBJ1-2, with D possibly TRBD1 on 5 matching bases. The ends were cut back, 2 bases at V and 6 bases at J, with 8 bases in the middle. Looked up from germline, CDR1 is SGHNT and CDR2 is YYREEE (reference sequence). The CDR3 covers 12 residues. The CDR3 here is CASSLDSHGYTF. The CDR3 region has the DNA TGTGCCAGCAGCTTAGACAGCCATGGCTACACCTTC.

The chain is built from TRBV19 and TRBJ1-1; no clear D. This CDR3 contains 14 residues. The V end was cut by 0 bases, the J end by 1 base, with 6 bases between. Germline CDR1 is LNHDA and CDR2 is SQIVND (reference sequence). CDR3 coding DNA: TGTGCCAGTAGTATAGAGTCCAGGAACACTGAAGCTTTCTTT. It encodes CASSIESRNTEAFF.

The chain couples TRBV4-1 to TRBJ2-3; 9 nucleotides align to TRBD1. CDR1 is MGHRA and CDR2 is YSYEKL in the germline V gene. Germline trimming cut 0 bases from V and 3 bases from J; bases unmatched to any gene: 4. The CDR3 is 16 amino acids. The CDR3 here is CASSQDGTGRTDTQYF. DNA for the CDR3: TGCGCCAGCAGCCAAGATGGGACAGGGAGAACAGATACGCAGTATTTT.

The rearrangement joins TRBV18 to TRBJ1-3, with D unclear. The CDR3 extends over 14 amino acids. V was shortened by 3 bases and J by 1 base, with 7 bases between the two germline ends. Germline lookup yields CDR1 KGHSH and CDR2 LQKENI. The CDR3 protein is CASSPAQSGNTIYF. In DNA, the CDR3 is TGTGCCAGCTCACCGGCACAATCTGGAAACACCATATATTTT.

The chain joins TRBV7-2 to TRBJ1-1; D is uncertain. The V gene's germline CDR1 is SGHTA and CDR2 FQGNSA. The germline V and J ends were trimmed by 1 base and 1 base, with 10 bases remaining between them. The CDR3 is 15 amino acids. CDR3 nucleotides: TGTGCCAGCAGCTTAGTCGGGAGCGGGAACACTGAAGCTTTCTTT. Residues: CASSLVGSGNTEAFF.

This chain joins TRBV19 and TRBJ2-5, with D possibly matching TRBD1 (6 bases). There are 13 residues in the CDR3. CDR1 is LNHDA, CDR2 SQIVND, per germline (reference sequence). The V end was cut by 8 bases, the J end by 2 bases, with 12 bases between. Written as DNA, the CDR3 is TGTGCCAGTTCCCCGGGGACACAAGAGACCCAGTACTTC. Residues: CASSPGTQETQYF.